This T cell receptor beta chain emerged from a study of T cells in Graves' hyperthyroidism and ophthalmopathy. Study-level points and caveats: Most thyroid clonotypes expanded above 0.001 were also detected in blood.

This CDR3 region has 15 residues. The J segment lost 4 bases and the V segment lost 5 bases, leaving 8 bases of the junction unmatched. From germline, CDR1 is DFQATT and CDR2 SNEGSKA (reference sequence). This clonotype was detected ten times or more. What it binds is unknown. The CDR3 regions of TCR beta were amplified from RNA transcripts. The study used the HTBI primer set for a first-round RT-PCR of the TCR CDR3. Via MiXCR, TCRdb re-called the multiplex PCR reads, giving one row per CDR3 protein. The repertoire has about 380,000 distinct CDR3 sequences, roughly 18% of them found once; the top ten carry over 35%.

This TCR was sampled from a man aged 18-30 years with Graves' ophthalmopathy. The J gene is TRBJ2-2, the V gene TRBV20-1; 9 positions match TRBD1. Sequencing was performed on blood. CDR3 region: CSAGRDRVTTGELFF. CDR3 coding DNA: TGCAGTGCTGGCCGGGACAGGGTTACCACCGGGGAGCTGTTTTTT.